Following are 27 T cell receptor beta chains from one sample sequenced in a study of PD-1 blockade in classical Hodgkin lymphoma (dated by TCRdb to 2018 to 2020). Sample time point, as interpreted from the label and publication: cycle 2 day 1 (C2D1) of nivolumab. Every trial patient had relapsed following autologous stem cell transplantation, and prior brentuximab vedotin exposure was what differed among cohorts A, B and C. The protocol used for the library was the immunoSEQ multiplex PCR assay. This is the immuneACCESS table as TCRdb keeps it, with only in-frame sequences that have V and J called. A part of the clones is gone; compared with another copy, unresolved V genes explain less than half, and the rest is unexplained. The sample has more than 45,000 clones on record, around 90% of them singletons. Of the sample, about 10% falls within the top ten clones. Sequencing was performed on peripheral blood mononuclear cells (PBMCs), taken before the second cycle of nivolumab. The receptors derive from a human donor with classical Hodgkin lymphoma.

The chain recombines TRBV4-3 with TRBJ2-1; the D is unclear. The CDR3 has 16 amino acids. Trimming removed 0 bases at V and 4 bases at J, with 13 bases between. The V gene's germline CDR1 is LGHNA and CDR2 YSLEER. Here the CDR3 reads CASSQDNAQQYNEQFF. CDR3 DNA: TGCGCCAGCAGCCAAGACAACGCCCAACAATACAATGAGCAGTTCTTC.

The chain recombines TRBV5-5 with TRBJ2-3; 7 bases fit TRBD2. The CDR3 totals 17 residues. Germline values: CDR1 SGHKS, CDR2 YYEKEE (reference sequence). The V gene end was trimmed by 0 bases and the J gene end by 1 base; junction bases not matched to a gene: 8. The CDR3 bases are TGTGCCAGCAGCTTGGCTGGGCTAGCGGTGGGCACAGATACGCAGTATTTT. This codes for CASSLAGLAVGTDTQYF.

The chain is built from TRBV7-3 and TRBJ2-3, with TRBD2 matching over 8 bases. This CDR3 has 16 residues. In germline, CDR1 is SGHTA, CDR2 FQGTGA. J gave up 1 base and V 3 bases, and 6 bases lay outside the gene matches. The CDR3 bases are TGTGCCAGCAGCTTGGGGAATAGCGGGGGCACAGATACGCAGTATTTT. As protein: CASSLGNSGGTDTQYF.

The chain recombines TRBV7-8 with TRBJ2-3; D may be TRBD2 (5 bases). V was shortened by 3 bases and J by 0 bases, with 7 bases between the two germline ends. Germline V gene data show CDR1 as SGHVS and CDR2 as FQNEAQ. This CDR3 region has 14 residues. CDR3: CASSFGGSTDTQYF. The CDR3 bases are TGTGCCAGCAGCTTTGGAGGTAGCACAGATACGCAGTATTTT.

This sequence joins TRBV4-1 and TRBJ2-5; possible D gene TRBD1, 5 bases. Deletions cut 1 base from V and 5 bases from J, with 11 bases between. Per germline, CDR1 MGHRA and CDR2 YSYEKL. The CDR3 contains 14 residues. The CDR3 loop is CASSQGPGSETQYF. As DNA, the CDR3 is TGCGCCAGCAGCCAAGGTCCAGGGTCGGAGACCCAGTACTTC.

The V call is TRBV19, the J call TRBJ2-7; 10 bases line up with TRBD1. This CDR3 contains 14 residues. Germline CDR1 and CDR2: LNHDA and SQIVND (reference sequence). Germline trimming cut 1 base from V and 5 bases from J; bases unmatched to any gene: 2. The CDR3 sequence: CASSIGGQGDEQYF. CDR3 coding DNA: TGTGCCAGTAGTATAGGCGGACAGGGGGACGAGCAGTACTTC. The full variable domain, in which reference TRBV19 and TRBJ2-7 provide the parts outside the CDR3, is DGGITQSPKYLFRKEGQNVTLSCEQNLNHDAMYWYRQDPGQGLRLIYYSQIVNDFQKGDIAEGYSVSREKKESFPLTVTSAQKNPTAFYLCASSIGGQGDEQYFGPGTRLTVT.

In this sample, this clone turned up a few times. J is TRBJ1-4 and V is TRBV7-3, with D maybe TRBD1 (6 bases). The CDR3 runs to 15 residues. CDR1 and CDR2 (germline): SGHTA, FQGTGA. V gave up 2 bases and J gave up 4 bases, with 11 bases separating them. CDR3 nucleotide sequence: TGTGCCAGCAGCTTAGGGGGGCAGGTTAATGAAAAACTGTTTTTT. Amino acids: CASSLGGQVNEKLFF.

This chain joins TRBV19 and TRBJ1-5; D not certain. V was clipped by 3 bases and J by 0 bases, with 12 bases between them. This CDR3 comprises 16 residues. The germline V gene has CDR1 LNHDA and CDR2 SQIVND (reference sequence). CDR3 loop: CASSIWSDDSNQPQHF. The CDR3 bases are TGTGCCAGTAGTATTTGGTCAGATGATAGCAATCAGCCCCAGCATTTT.

This chain links TRBV19 with TRBJ2-2; the match to TRBD2 covers 8 bases. Germline V gives CDR1 LNHDA, CDR2 SQIVND (reference sequence). V shed 4 bases and J 5 bases; nucleotides not matched to a gene: 9. The CDR3 is 16 amino acids. In nucleotides, the CDR3 is TGTGCCAGTAGTAGAGGTTCGCCGGGGGGGACCGGGGAGCTGTTTTTT. It encodes CASSRGSPGGTGELFF.

The chain combines TRBV4-2 with TRBJ2-7, with 9 nucleotides matching TRBD1. V was pared by 1 base and J by 0 bases, with 7 bases of the junction left unmatched. The germline gives CDR1 LGHNA, CDR2 YNFKEQ. CDR3 length: 17 residues. The CDR3 sequence is CASSQAVGDRVSYEQYF. CDR3 nucleotides: TGTGCCAGCAGCCAAGCGGTCGGGGACAGGGTCTCCTACGAGCAGTACTTC.

This clone was observed a handful of times. The V gene is TRBV27, the J gene TRBJ2-2; TRBD1 might be the D (5 bases). Looked up from germline, CDR1 is MNHEY and CDR2 is SMNVEV (reference sequence). Trimming cost V 8 bases and J 1 base, with 5 bases left between them. The CDR3 runs 12 residues. The CDR3 DNA reads as TGTGCCAGCGGACAGAACACCGGGGAGCTGTTTTTT. Translation: CASGQNTGELFF.

The chain is built from TRBV19 and TRBJ1-2; TRBD1 is a possible D gene (6 bases). V was clipped by 0 bases and J by 2 bases, with 13 bases between them. CDR1 LNHDA and CDR2 SQIVND come from the germline V gene (reference sequence). The CDR3 is made up of 16 amino acids. The CDR3 loop is CASSIDILRGNYGYTF. The CDR3, as DNA: TGTGCCAGTAGTATAGATATTCTAAGGGGGAACTATGGCTACACCTTC.

The J gene is TRBJ2-7, the V gene TRBV18; 9 bases are shared with TRBD1. CDR1 is KGHSH, CDR2 LQKENI, per germline. CDR3 length equals 14 residues. V was clipped by 4 bases and J by 4 bases; unmatched bases: 5. The CDR3 loop reads CASSLQGARYEQYF. The CDR3 DNA reads as TGTGCCAGCTCACTACAGGGGGCGCGATACGAGCAGTACTTC.

The J gene is TRBJ2-7, the V gene TRBV20-1; tentative D call: TRBD1 (6 bases). Trimming left V 6 bases short and J 12 bases short, with 15 bases between. The CDR3 consists of 10 residues. In germline, CDR1 is DFQATT, CDR2 SNEGSKA (reference sequence). CDR3 loop: CSAGTQAWYF. In nucleotides, the CDR3 is TGCAGTGCCGGGACACAGGCTTGGTACTTC.

The chain employs TRBV6-1 and TRBJ2-2; D gene uncertain. The V end lost 5 bases, the J end lost 6 bases, and 4 bases lay between the germline ends. CDR3 length equals 11 residues. Germline CDR1 MNHNS, CDR2 SASEGT. CDR3 sequence (DNA): TGTGCCAGCAGTCCCCCCGGGGAGCTGTTTTTT. This gives the protein CASSPPGELFF.

This clone came up a few times. The chain combines TRBV12-5 with TRBJ1-1; a possible D gene is TRBD1 (6 bases). The CDR3 totals 16 residues. Trimming took off 2 bases at V and 1 base at J, with 14 bases between the two ends. The germline CDR1 and CDR2 sequences are LGHNT and FRNRAP. CDR3 amino acids: CASGLSPGERNTEAFF. The CDR3 DNA is TGTGCTAGTGGTTTGTCACCAGGGGAGAGGAACACTGAAGCTTTCTTT.

The chain couples TRBV14 to TRBJ1-4; D is unresolved. V dropped 4 bases and J dropped 5 bases, with 8 bases sitting between them. Looked up from germline, CDR1 is SGHDN and CDR2 is FVKESK. The CDR3 has 13 amino acids. The CDR3 loop reads CASSRAVNEKLFF. The CDR3 nucleotides are TGTGCCAGCAGCCGGGCGGTGAATGAAAAACTGTTTTTT.

In regard to this clone: Other DNA sequences of this sample code for an identical CDR3. The chain links TRBV5-4 to TRBJ2-5, with 12 bases matching TRBD2. V shed 2 bases, J shed 2 bases, and the junction held 4 bases outside the gene matches. Germline V lookup: CDR1 SGHNT, CDR2 YYREEE (reference sequence). The CDR3 is made up of 16 amino acids. The CDR3 reads CASSFGLAGLQETQYF. In DNA, the CDR3 is TGTGCCAGCAGCTTCGGACTAGCGGGACTTCAAGAGACCCAGTACTTC.

The rearrangement uses TRBV6-1 and TRBJ2-3; TRBD2 matches 11 bases. V shed 8 bases, J shed 5 bases, and the junction held 9 bases outside the gene matches. The CDR3 length is 15 residues. Germline values: CDR1 MNHNS, CDR2 SASEGT. This CDR3 is CASSTSGASGDTQYF. DNA for the CDR3: TGTGCCAGCTCGACTAGCGGGGCGTCCGGAGATACGCAGTATTTT.

The rearrangement uses TRBV27 and TRBJ2-1; the match to TRBD2 covers 7 bases. The germline V gene encodes CDR1 MNHEY and CDR2 SMNVEV (reference sequence). The CDR3 runs to 14 residues. J was trimmed by 4 bases and V by 7 bases; bases with no gene match: 7. The DNA of the CDR3 is TGTGCCAGCAACCCTGCAGCGGGGTACAATGAGCAGTTCTTC. Translation gives CASNPAAGYNEQFF.

This chain connects TRBV7-6 to TRBJ2-7; D might be TRBD2 (6 bases). Trimming took 1 base from V and 7 from J, leaving 8 bases between them. The CDR3 length is 12 residues. Germline loops: CDR1 SGHVS, CDR2 FNYEAQ. CDR3 sequence reads: CASSLGGTEQYF. The CDR3 DNA follows: TGTGCCAGCAGCTTAGGGGGGACTGAGCAGTACTTC.

The rearrangement uses TRBV28 and TRBJ1-5; D gene ambiguous. The V and J ends lost 7 bases and 6 bases respectively, with 16 bases between them. This CDR3 is 14 amino acids long. Germline V gene lookup returns CDR1 MDHEN and CDR2 SYDVKM. In DNA form, the CDR3 reads TGTGCCAGCACCCGGACCCTTCCCACTCAGCCCCAGCATTTT. Translation: CASTRTLPTQPQHF.

The chain uses TRBV6-5 and TRBJ1-2; unclear D gene. Germline CDR1 is MNHEY and CDR2 is SVGAGI. Trimming took off 0 bases at V and 1 base at J, with 9 bases between the two ends. There are 15 residues in the CDR3. The CDR3 sequence is CASSYSIRDNYGYTF. CDR3 nucleotide sequence: TGTGCCAGCAGTTACTCGATACGGGATAACTATGGCTACACCTTC.

This clone occurred once. The chain combines TRBV27 with TRBJ1-3, with D possibly TRBD1 on 5 matching bases. Deletions cut 6 bases from V and 0 bases from J, with 12 bases between. Germline loops: CDR1 MNHEY, CDR2 SMNVEV (reference sequence). The CDR3 is 15 amino acids. CDR3 sequence (DNA): TGTGCCAGCAGCCTCGACAGTGCCTCTGGAAACACCATATATTTT. It encodes CASSLDSASGNTIYF.

The genes are TRBV27 and TRBJ1-1; 10 nucleotides agree with TRBD1. Trimming removed 6 bases from V and 5 bases from J; junction bases left unmatched: 9. The germline V gene encodes CDR1 MNHEY and CDR2 SMNVEV (reference sequence). The CDR3 extends over 15 amino acids. The CDR3 DNA follows: TGTGCCAGCAGACGGACAGGGGGTATTACAACTGAAGCTTTCTTT. Protein: CASRRTGGITTEAFF.

V usage is TRBV15 and J usage is TRBJ1-1; no clear D. The CDR3 is made up of 15 amino acids. The ends were cut back, 3 bases at V and 1 base at J, with 12 bases in the middle. CDR1 LNHNV and CDR2 YYDKDF come from the germline V gene (reference sequence). The CDR3 loop is CATSSERHGNTEAFF. Written as DNA, the CDR3 is TGTGCCACCAGCAGCGAGAGACACGGGAACACTGAAGCTTTCTTT.

This clone came up once. The chain recombines TRBV13 with TRBJ2-7; D may correspond to TRBD1 or TRBD2 (5 bases each). This CDR3 contains 16 residues. Germline CDR1 reads PRHDT; CDR2 reads FYEKMQ (reference sequence). V lost 5 bases to trimming and J lost 5 bases, with 22 bases between them. CDR3 region: CASSRANWGKDDEQYF. The CDR3 bases are TGTGCCAGCAGCCGTGCTAATTGGGGGAAGGACGACGAGCAGTACTTC.